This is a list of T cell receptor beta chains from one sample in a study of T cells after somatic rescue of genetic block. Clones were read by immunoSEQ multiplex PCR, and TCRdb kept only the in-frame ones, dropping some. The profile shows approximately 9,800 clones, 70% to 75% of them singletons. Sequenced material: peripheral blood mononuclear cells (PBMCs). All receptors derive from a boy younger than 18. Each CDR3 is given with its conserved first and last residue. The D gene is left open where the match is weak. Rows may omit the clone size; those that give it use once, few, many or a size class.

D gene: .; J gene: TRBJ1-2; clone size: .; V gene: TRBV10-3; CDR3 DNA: TGTGCCATCAGTGGCGGGGGGAGGAACTATGGCTACACCTTC; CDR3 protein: CAISGGGRNYGYTF
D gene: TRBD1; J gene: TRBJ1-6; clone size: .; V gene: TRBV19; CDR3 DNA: TGTGCCAGTAGTATAGGGGCAGGGGGCGGTTCACCCCTCCACTTT; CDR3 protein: CASSIGAGGGSPLHF
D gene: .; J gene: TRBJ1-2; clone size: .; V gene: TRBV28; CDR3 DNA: TGTGCCAGCAGTTTGTGGACGACGCTAACTGGCTACACCTTC; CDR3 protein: CASSLWTTLTGYTF
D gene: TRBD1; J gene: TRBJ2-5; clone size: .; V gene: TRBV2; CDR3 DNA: TGTGCCAGCAGTGTGGGACAGGTGATGGGGGAGACCCAGTACTTC; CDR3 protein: CASSVGQVMGETQYF
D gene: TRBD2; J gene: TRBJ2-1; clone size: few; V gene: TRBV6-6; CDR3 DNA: TGTGCCAGCAGATATCGGGGGGGCCTCTACAATGAGCAGTTCTTC; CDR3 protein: CASRYRGGLYNEQFF
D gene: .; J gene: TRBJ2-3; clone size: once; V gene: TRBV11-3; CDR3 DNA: TGTGCCAGCAGCTTAGTCCCCAGGGACACAGATACGCAGTATTTT; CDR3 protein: CASSLVPRDTDTQYF
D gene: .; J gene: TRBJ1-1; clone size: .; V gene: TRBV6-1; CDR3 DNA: TGTGCCAGCAAGGAACATTCGAACACTGAAGCTTTCTTT; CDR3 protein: CASKEHSNTEAFF
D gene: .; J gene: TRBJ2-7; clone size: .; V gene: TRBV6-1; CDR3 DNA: TGTGCCAGCAGTGTCCGGGACACCGGTTCCTACGAGCAGTACTTC; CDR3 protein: CASSVRDTGSYEQYF
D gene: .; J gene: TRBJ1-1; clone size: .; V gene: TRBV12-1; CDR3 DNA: TGTGCCAGCAGCTTTGCGCAGGCGGGGCCCTCGATAACTGAAGCTTTCTTT; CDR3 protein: CASSFAQAGPSITEAFF
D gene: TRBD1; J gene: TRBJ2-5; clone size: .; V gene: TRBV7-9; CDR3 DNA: TGTGCCAGCAGCTTAAGGACAGGGTTGGAGACCCAGTACTTC; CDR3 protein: CASSLRTGLETQYF
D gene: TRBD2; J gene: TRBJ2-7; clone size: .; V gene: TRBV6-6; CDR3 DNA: TGTGCCAGCAGTTTACCGGGACTAGCGGGAGACGAGCAGTACTTC; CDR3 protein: CASSLPGLAGDEQYF
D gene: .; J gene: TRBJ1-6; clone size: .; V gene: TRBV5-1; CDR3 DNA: TGCGCCAGCAGCTCCAGGTCCCTCTCCTATAATTCACCCCTCCACTTT; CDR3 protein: CASSSRSLSYNSPLHF
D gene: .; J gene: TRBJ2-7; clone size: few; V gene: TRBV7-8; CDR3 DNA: TGTGCCAGCAGCTGGGGGGACTACGAGCAGTACTTC; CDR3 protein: CASSWGDYEQYF
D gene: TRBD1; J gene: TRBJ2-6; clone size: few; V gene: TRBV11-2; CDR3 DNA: TGTGCCAGCAGCCATGGAGGACAGGGCGCCTCCTCTGGGGCCAACGTCCTGACTTTC; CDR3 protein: CASSHGGQGASSGANVLTF
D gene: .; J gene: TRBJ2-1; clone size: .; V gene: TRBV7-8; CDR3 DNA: TGTGCCAGCAGCCCAACCCCCGGGACTCACAACACGCATGAGCAGTTCTTC; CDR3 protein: CASSPTPGTHNTHEQFF
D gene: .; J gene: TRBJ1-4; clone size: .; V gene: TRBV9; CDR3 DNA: TGTGCCAGCAGCCGGAGGGGGGCGGATGAAAAACTGTTTTTT; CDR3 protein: CASSRRGADEKLFF
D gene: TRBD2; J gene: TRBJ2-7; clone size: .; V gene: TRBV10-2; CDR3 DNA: TGCGCCAGCCGTAACCTAGCGGGAGGCACTCAGTACTTC; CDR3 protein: CASRNLAGGTQYF
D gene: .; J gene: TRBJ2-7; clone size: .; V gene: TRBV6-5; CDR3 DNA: TGTGCCAGCAGTTACGGGGGACCATGGAGCTCCTACGAGCAGTACTTC; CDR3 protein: CASSYGGPWSSYEQYF
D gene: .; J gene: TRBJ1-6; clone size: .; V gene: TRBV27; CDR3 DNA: TGTGCCAGCGGACCGGGACGGGGTAATTCACCCCTCCACTTT; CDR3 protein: CASGPGRGNSPLHF
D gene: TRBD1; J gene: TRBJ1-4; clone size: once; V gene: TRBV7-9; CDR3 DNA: TGTGCCAGCAGCTTAGGACAGGGGGCCGTCTATGCAACTAATGAAAAACTGTTTTTT; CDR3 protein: CASSLGQGAVYATNEKLFF
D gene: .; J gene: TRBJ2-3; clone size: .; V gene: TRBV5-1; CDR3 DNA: TGCGCCAGCAGCTTGGCGGGGGTAAGCAGCACAGATACGCAGTATTTT; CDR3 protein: CASSLAGVSSTDTQYF
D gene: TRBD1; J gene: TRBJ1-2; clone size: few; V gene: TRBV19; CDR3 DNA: TGTGCCAGTACTAGGGACAGTTCCGGCTATGGCTACACCTTC; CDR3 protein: CASTRDSSGYGYTF
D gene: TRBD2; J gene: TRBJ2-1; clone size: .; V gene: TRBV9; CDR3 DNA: TGTGCCAGCAGCCGGGGACTAGCGGGAGGAGATGAGCAGTTCTTC; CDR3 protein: CASSRGLAGGDEQFF
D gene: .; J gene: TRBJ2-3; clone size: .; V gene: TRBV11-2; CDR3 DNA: TGTGCCAGCAGCCAACAGGGAATGGGGGCCACAGATACGCAGTATTTT; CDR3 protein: CASSQQGMGATDTQYF
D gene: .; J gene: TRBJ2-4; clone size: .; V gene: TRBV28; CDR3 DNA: TGTGCCAGCAGTTTTGGGCCCCAGGGGTTTTTGAGGATAAAAAACATTCAGTACTTC; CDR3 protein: CASSFGPQGFLRIKNIQYF
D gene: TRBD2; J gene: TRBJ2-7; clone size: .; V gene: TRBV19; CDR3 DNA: TGTGCCAGTAGACGGACTAGCGGGTCCTACGAGCAGTACTTC; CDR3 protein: CASRRTSGSYEQYF
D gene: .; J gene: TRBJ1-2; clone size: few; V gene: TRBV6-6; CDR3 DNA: TGTGCCAGCAGTTACTCGGAGAGAGGCTACACCTTC; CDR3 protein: CASSYSERGYTF
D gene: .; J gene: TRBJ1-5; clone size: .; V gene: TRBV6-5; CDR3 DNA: TGTGCCAGCCATACGAGGGGCAATCAGCCCCAGCATTTT; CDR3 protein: CASHTRGNQPQHF
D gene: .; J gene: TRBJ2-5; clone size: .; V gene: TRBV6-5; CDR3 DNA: TGTGCCAGCAGTTCCTCAGAGACCCAGTACTTC; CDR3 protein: CASSSSETQYF
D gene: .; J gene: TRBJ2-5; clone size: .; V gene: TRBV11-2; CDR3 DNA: TGTGCCAGCAGCTTAGGCCACCGAGAGACCCAGTACTTC; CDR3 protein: CASSLGHRETQYF
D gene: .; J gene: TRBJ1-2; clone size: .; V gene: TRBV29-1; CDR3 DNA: TGCAGCGGGTTCCGGGACACCATTTATGGCTACACCTTC; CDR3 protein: CSGFRDTIYGYTF
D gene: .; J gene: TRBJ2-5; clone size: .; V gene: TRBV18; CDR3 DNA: TGTGCCAGCTCACCGACACCCTCGTACCAGGGGGGGATGTCCGGGTACTTC; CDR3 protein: CASSPTPSYQGGMSGYF
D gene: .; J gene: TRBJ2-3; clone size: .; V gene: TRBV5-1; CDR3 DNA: TGCGCCAGCAGGACAGTTGGAGATACGCAGTATTTT; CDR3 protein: CASRTVGDTQYF
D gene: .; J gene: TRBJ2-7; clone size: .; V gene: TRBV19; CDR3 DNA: TGTGCCAGTAGTCCTAGACAGTCATCCTACGAGCAGTACTTC; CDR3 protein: CASSPRQSSYEQYF
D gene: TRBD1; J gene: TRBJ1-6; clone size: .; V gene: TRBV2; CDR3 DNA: TGTGCCGCAGGGGGGAGCTCCTATAATTCACCCCTCCACTTT; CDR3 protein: CAAGGSSYNSPLHF
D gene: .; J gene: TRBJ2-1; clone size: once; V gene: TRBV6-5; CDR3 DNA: TGTGCCAGCAGTAGGAGGGACGGGAATGAGCAGTTCTTC; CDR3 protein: CASSRRDGNEQFF
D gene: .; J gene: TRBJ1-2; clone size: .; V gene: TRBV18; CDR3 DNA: TGTGCCAGCTCACCACTTAGGGTGAACAGAGAGGGTAACTATGGCTACACCTTC; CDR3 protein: CASSPLRVNREGNYGYTF
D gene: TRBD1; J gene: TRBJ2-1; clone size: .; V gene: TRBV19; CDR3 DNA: TGTGCCACGGACAGGGTATTCTACAATGAGCAGTTCTTC; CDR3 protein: CATDRVFYNEQFF
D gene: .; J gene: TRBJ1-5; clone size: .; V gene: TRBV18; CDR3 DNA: TGTGCCAGCTCAGAGGGACAAGCGGGCGCTCAGCCCCAGCATTTT; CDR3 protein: CASSEGQAGAQPQHF
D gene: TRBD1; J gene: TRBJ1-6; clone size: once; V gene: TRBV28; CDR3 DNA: TGTGCCAGCAGTCCAGGGCAGGGGGTATCACCCCTCCACTTT; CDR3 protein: CASSPGQGVSPLHF
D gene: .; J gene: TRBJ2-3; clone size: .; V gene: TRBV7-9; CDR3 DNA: TGTGCCAGCAGCTTTCAGGATACGCAGTATTTT; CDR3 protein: CASSFQDTQYF
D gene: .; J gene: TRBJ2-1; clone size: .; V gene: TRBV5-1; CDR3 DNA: TGCGCGAGCACTTCACTGAATGAGCAGTTCTTC; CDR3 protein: CASTSLNEQFF
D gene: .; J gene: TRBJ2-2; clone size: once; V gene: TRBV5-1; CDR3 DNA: TGCGCCAGCAGTCTTACATGGAACACCGGGGAGCTGTTTTTT; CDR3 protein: CASSLTWNTGELFF
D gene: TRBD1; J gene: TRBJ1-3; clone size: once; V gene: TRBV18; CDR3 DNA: TGTGCCAGCTCATCGGGACAGGGGGCCGGTGGAAACACCATATATTTT; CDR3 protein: CASSSGQGAGGNTIYF
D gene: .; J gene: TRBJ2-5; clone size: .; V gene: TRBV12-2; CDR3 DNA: .; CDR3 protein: CASRLGLCKSLSAAGKETQYF
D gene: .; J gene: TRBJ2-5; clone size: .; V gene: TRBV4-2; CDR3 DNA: TGTGCCAGCAGCCAAAGACCTTCGGAGACCCAGTACTTC; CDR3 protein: CASSQRPSETQYF
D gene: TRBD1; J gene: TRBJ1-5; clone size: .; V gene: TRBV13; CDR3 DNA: TGTGCCAGCAGCCAGAGACAGGGACGCCAGCCCCAGCATTTT; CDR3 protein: CASSQRQGRQPQHF
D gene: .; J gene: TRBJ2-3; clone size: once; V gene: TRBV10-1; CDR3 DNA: TGCGCCAGCAGCGACAGGTTTAGCACAGATACGCAGTATTTT; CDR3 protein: CASSDRFSTDTQYF
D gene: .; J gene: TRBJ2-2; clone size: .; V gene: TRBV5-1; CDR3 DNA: TGCGCCAGCAGCTTGTCCCCAGGGGCCGGGGAGCTGTTTTTT; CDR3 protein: CASSLSPGAGELFF
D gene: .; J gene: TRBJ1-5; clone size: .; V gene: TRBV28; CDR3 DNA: TGTGCCAGCAGTTTATACACCGACAGCCTCAATCAGCCCCAGCATTTT; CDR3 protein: CASSLYTDSLNQPQHF
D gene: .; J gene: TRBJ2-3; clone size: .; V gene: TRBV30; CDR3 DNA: TGTGCCTGGAGGGTGGGCACAGATACGCAGTATTTT; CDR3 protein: CAWRVGTDTQYF